A selection of T cell receptor beta chains follows, all from one sample in a study of response to subunit inactivated influenza vaccine. TCRdb called the RT-PCR reads again in MiXCR, with one record for every CDR3 protein. The sample holds around 530,000 distinct CDR3 sequences; 12% are singletons and the top ten take roughly 10%. Material: PBMCs from blood, obtained on the day of vaccination. The receptors come from a man aged 50-59 years who received an inactivated influenza vaccine. The conserved cysteine and the conserved F or W are not part of the CDR3 here. Only part of the rows carry a size: once, few, many, or a class if the clone is expanded.

clone_size | j_call | v_call | cdr3_aa
few | TRBJ2-7 | TRBV7-2 | ASSLAAGAGGSEQY
few | TRBJ2-5 | TRBV29-1 | SAWTSGGQETQY
few | TRBJ2-7 | TRBV12-3/TRBV12-4 | ASSLRTSGYEQY
- | TRBJ2-5 | TRBV5-1 | ASSLEGAGYQETQY
- | TRBJ1-5 | TRBV20-1 | SARVAQGARINQPQH
- | TRBJ2-1 | TRBV2 | ASNRLAGRNEQF
few | TRBJ2-1 | TRBV5-1 | ASSRLASQYNEQF
few | TRBJ2-1 | TRBV5-1 | ASSTPIVGKNEQF
- | TRBJ1-1 | TRBV9 | ASSYGQGTEAF
- | TRBJ1-3 | TRBV5-1 | ASSWTMGSSGNTIY
- | TRBJ2-3 | TRBV12-3/TRBV12-4 | ASSFGGKPDTQY
- | TRBJ2-7 | TRBV5-5 | ASSPLAGAGSSYEQY
- | TRBJ2-5 | TRBV5-1 | ASSFQVGASQETQY
- | TRBJ2-4 | TRBV19 | ASSIGAGPKNIQY
- | TRBJ2-7 | TRBV7-9 | ASSLAGRAGAYEQY
- | TRBJ2-7 | TRBV7-2 | ASSLLDRSSYEQY
few | TRBJ1-5 | TRBV28 | ASSPPGTYSNQPQH
- | TRBJ2-7 | TRBV20-1 | SANPSYEQY
few | TRBJ2-1 | TRBV12-3/TRBV12-4 | ASSWRGGPSSGSEQF
- | TRBJ2-7 | TRBV20-1 | SAPTSGNYEQY
- | TRBJ2-1 | TRBV12-5 | ASGPPSSYNEQF
many | TRBJ1-6 | TRBV11-2 | ASSARSSRTLH
- | TRBJ2-7 | TRBV28 | ASSSGQGDYEQY
few | TRBJ2-7 | TRBV7-2 | ASSSRGGEGYEQY
few | TRBJ2-1 | TRBV6-2/TRBV6-3 | ASTQGALVSSYNEQF
many | TRBJ2-5 | TRBV11-2 | ASSWVAGETQY
- | TRBJ2-5 | TRBV6-2/TRBV6-3 | ASSWEFSGGALETQY
- | TRBJ2-2 | TRBV30 | AWTSWEAGELF